One and the same sample provided the 17 T cell receptor beta chains below, sequenced in a study of cytomegalovirus exposure and HLA in healthy donors. Method: immunoSEQ multiplex PCR; TCRdb's copy keeps in-frame clones and lacks some. This sample yields 100,000 to 150,000 clones, of which roughly nine tenths are seen a single time; 1% to 1.5% belongs to the top ten. Specimen: PBMCs. The source is a woman aged 18-30 years in good health and CMV-seronegative.

This rearrangement joins TRBV5-4 to TRBJ2-3, with TRBD2 as a possible D gene (6 bases). Trimming shortened V by 5 bases and J by 6 bases, and 13 bases separated the two germline ends. The V gene's germline CDR1 is SGHNT and CDR2 YYREEE (reference sequence). The CDR3 has 13 residues. CDR3: CASRPTSSDTQYF. The CDR3 nucleotides read TGTGCCAGCAGACCGACTAGTTCCGATACGCAGTATTTT.

The chain recombines TRBV9 with TRBJ1-5; D call uncertain. Germline V gene data show CDR1 as SGDLS and CDR2 as YYNGEE. The V end was cut by 2 bases, the J end by 5 bases, with 17 bases between. CDR3 length: 16 residues. The CDR3 sequence is CASSVSGWGDDQPQHF. In DNA, the CDR3 is TGTGCCAGCAGCGTCAGTGGCTGGGGAGACGATCAGCCCCAGCATTTT.

J is TRBJ2-3 and V is TRBV6-4; TRBD2 matches at 9 bases. CDR3 length equals 17 residues. J gave up 0 bases and V 2 bases, and 6 bases lay outside the gene matches. Per the germline V gene, CDR1 is MRHNA and CDR2 is SNTAGT. The CDR3 region has the DNA TGTGCCAGCAGTGACATCGCTAGCGGGGCCAGCACAGATACGCAGTATTTT. This translates into CASSDIASGASTDTQYF.

This chain uses TRBV7-3 with TRBJ2-1; 11 positions agree with TRBD1. Germline V gene sequence: CDR1 SGHTA, CDR2 FQGTGA. The V and J ends lost 5 bases and 3 bases, in that order; junction bases with no gene match: 9. This CDR3 contains 17 residues. CDR3 nucleotide sequence: TGTGCCAGCAGCACCTATCCCGGGACAGGGGGCTACAATGAGCAGTTCTTC. Amino acid sequence: CASSTYPGTGGYNEQFF.

The chain has TRBV10-1 and TRBJ1-1; 9 bases are shared with TRBD1. Germline V CDR1 and CDR2: WNHNN, SYGVQD (reference sequence). Trimming at V came to 2 bases and at J to 8 bases, leaving 9 bases not matched to a gene. The CDR3 sequence is 15 residues long. CDR3 sequence reads: CASSEGQGPLVEAFF. The DNA for the CDR3 is TGCGCCAGCAGTGAGGGACAGGGGCCGTTGGTAGAAGCTTTCTTT.

This chain connects TRBV27 to TRBJ1-5, with D unresolved. The CDR3 is 13 residues long. V lost 2 bases to trimming and J lost 4 bases, with 6 bases between them. Germline CDR1 reads MNHEY; CDR2 reads SMNVEV (reference sequence). CDR3 protein: CASSLQVNQPQHF. CDR3 DNA sequence: TGTGCCAGCAGTTTACAGGTGAATCAGCCCCAGCATTTT.

V is TRBV10-3 and J is TRBJ1-4; 9 positions match TRBD1. Germline-derived CDR1 and CDR2 are ENHRY and SYGVKD. The CDR3 runs 15 residues. J gave up 7 bases and V 3 bases, and 6 bases lay outside the gene matches. As DNA, the CDR3 is TGTGCCATCAGTGACCCGGACAGGGGCGGTGAAAAACTGTTTTTT. It is translated as CAISDPDRGGEKLFF.

The chain couples TRBV9 to TRBJ1-2, with TRBD1 identical over 9 bases. Germline V gene sequence: CDR1 SGDLS, CDR2 YYNGEE. The CDR3 has 16 amino acids. Trimming took 3 bases from V and 2 from J; bases not matched to a gene: 8. The CDR3 sequence: CASSAGPGTGNYGYTF. DNA for the CDR3: TGTGCCAGCAGCGCGGGCCCCGGGACAGGGAACTATGGCTACACCTTC.

The chain joins TRBV18 to TRBJ1-6; 8 bases match TRBD1. The CDR3 extends over 17 amino acids. Germline CDR1 KGHSH, CDR2 LQKENI. The trim removed 4 bases at V and 7 bases at J, leaving 12 bases unmatched. The CDR3 sequence: CASSLLSGTGQNSPLHF. The CDR3 DNA reads as TGTGCCAGCTCACTCCTATCCGGGACAGGACAAAATTCACCCCTCCACTTT.

The rearrangement joins TRBV10-3 to TRBJ2-7; tentative D call: TRBD2 (5 bases). V gave up 0 bases and J gave up 4 bases, with 13 bases separating them. In germline, CDR1 is ENHRY, CDR2 SYGVKD. This CDR3 has 15 amino acids. This CDR3 is CAISESSSSGYEQYF. CDR3 DNA sequence: TGTGCCATCAGTGAGTCGAGCAGCTCGGGATACGAGCAGTACTTC.

V gene TRBV6-6 combines with J gene TRBJ1-1; 9 bases are a match to TRBD1. V trimming: 6 bases; J trimming: 5 bases; junction bases outside the gene matches: 7. CDR3 length: 14 amino acids. CDR1 and CDR2 (germline): MNHNY, SVGAGI (reference sequence). The CDR3 DNA is TGTGCCAGCAGCTACGGACAGGGGTGGACTGAAGCTTTCTTT. Translated, it gives CASSYGQGWTEAFF.

This rearrangement joins TRBV7-6 to TRBJ2-6; a possible D gene is TRBD1 (5 bases). This CDR3 comprises 16 residues. Germline V gene sequence: CDR1 SGHVS, CDR2 FNYEAQ. The V gene lost 3 bases and the J gene lost 0 bases, with 9 bases spanning the gap. The CDR3: CASSFGDSSGANVLTF. CDR3 in DNA: TGTGCCAGCAGCTTTGGAGACAGCTCTGGGGCCAACGTCCTGACTTTC.

This clone was counted many times. Different DNA sequences within this sample yield the same CDR3. The chain employs TRBV4-1 and TRBJ1-6; D gene uncertain. The V end lost 0 bases, the J end lost 10 bases, and 10 bases lay between the germline ends. The CDR3 is 14 amino acids. Germline V gives CDR1 MGHRA, CDR2 YSYEKL. CDR3 in amino acids: CASSQDQESSPLHF. CDR3 nucleotide sequence: TGCGCCAGCAGCCAAGATCAAGAAAGCTCACCCCTCCACTTT.

This chain uses TRBV27 with TRBJ1-2; 9 positions match TRBD1. The CDR3 sequence is 16 residues long. Trimming took 5 bases from V and 6 from J; bases not matched to a gene: 13. The germline V gene encodes CDR1 MNHEY and CDR2 SMNVEV (reference sequence). The CDR3 DNA sequence: TGTGCCAGCAGTCCCAGGGGACAGGGAATAACTGATGGCTACACCTTC. It encodes CASSPRGQGITDGYTF.

This chain connects TRBV5-1 to TRBJ2-1, with 12 bases identical to TRBD2. The CDR3 contains 17 residues. V trimming: 2 bases; J trimming: 0 bases; junction bases outside the gene matches: 3. The germline V gene has CDR1 SGHRS and CDR2 YFSETQ. CDR3 protein: CASSFSSGGASYNEQFF. CDR3 sequence (DNA): TGCGCCAGCAGCTTTTCTAGCGGGGGGGCCTCCTACAATGAGCAGTTCTTC.

J is TRBJ1-1 and V is TRBV9; D is possibly TRBD1 (6 bases). This CDR3 has 13 residues. Looked up from germline, CDR1 is SGDLS and CDR2 is YYNGEE. Trimming removed 5 bases from V and 5 bases from J, with 13 bases in between. Here the CDR3 reads CASRGGAYTEAFF. CDR3 DNA sequence: TGTGCCAGCAGAGGGGGGGCCTATACTGAAGCTTTCTTT. The full variable domain, completed using reference TRBV9 and TRBJ1-1, is DSGVTQTPKHLITATGQRVTLRCSPRSGDLSVYWYQQSLDQGLQFLIQYYNGEERAKGNILERFSAQQFPDLHSELNLSSLELGDSALYFCASRGGAYTEAFFGQGTRLTVV.

V usage is TRBV6-1 and J usage is TRBJ1-4; D might be TRBD1 (6 bases). The length of the CDR3 is 13 residues. The V and J ends lost 8 bases and 7 bases respectively, with 14 bases between them. Germline CDR1 reads MNHNS; CDR2 reads SASEGT. The CDR3: CASLTGMREKLFF. For the CDR3, the DNA is TGTGCCAGCCTAACAGGGATGCGTGAAAAACTGTTTTTT.